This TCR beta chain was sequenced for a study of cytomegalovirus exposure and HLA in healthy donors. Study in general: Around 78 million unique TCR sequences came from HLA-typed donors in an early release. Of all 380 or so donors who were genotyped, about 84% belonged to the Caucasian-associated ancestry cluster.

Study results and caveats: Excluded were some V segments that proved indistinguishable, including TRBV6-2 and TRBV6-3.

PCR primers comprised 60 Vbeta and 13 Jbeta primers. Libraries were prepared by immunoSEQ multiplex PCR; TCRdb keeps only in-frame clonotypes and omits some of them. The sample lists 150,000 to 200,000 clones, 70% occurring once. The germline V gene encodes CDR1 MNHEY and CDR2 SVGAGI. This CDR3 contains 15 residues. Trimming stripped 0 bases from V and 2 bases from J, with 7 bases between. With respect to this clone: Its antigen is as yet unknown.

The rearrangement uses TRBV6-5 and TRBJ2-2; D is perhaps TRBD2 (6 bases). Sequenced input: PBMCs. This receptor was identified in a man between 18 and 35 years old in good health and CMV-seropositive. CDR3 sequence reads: CASSYSGTNTGELFF. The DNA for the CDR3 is TGTGCCAGCAGTTACTCCGGGACTAACACCGGGGAGCTGTTTTTT.